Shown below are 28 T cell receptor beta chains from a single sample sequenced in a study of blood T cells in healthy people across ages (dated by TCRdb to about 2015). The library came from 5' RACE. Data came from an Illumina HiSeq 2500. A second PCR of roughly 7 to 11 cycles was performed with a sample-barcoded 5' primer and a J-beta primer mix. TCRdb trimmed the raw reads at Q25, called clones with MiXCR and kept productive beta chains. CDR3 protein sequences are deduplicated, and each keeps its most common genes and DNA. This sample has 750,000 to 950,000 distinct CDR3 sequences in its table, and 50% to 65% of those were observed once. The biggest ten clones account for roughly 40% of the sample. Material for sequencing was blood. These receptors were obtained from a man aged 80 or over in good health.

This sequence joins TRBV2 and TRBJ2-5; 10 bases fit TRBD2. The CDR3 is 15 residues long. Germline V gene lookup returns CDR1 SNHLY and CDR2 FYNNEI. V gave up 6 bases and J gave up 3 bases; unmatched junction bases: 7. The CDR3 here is CASRLAGAPKETQYF. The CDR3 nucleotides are TGTGCCAGCAGGCTAGCGGGGGCGCCTAAAGAGACCCAGTACTTC. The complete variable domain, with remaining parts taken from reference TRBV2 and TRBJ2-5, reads EPEVTQTPSHQVTQMGQEVILRCVPISNHLYFYWYRQILGQKVEFLVSFYNNEISEKSEIFDDQFSVERPDGSNFTLKIRSTKLEDSAMYFCASRLAGAPKETQYFGPGTRLLVL.

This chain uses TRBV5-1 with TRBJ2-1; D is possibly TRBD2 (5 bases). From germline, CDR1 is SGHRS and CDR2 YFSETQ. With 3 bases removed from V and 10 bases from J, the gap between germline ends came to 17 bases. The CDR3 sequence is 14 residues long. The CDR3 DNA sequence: TGCGCCAGCAGCTCTGCCGGACTCACTAGGGAGCAGTTCTTC. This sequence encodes CASSSAGLTREQFF.

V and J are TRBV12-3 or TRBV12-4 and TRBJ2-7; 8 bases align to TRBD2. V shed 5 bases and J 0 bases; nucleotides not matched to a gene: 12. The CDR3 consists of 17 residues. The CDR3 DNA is TGTGCCAGCAGTCCCGGGCCCAGCGGGGGAGGCTCCTACGAGCAGTACTTC. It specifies CASSPGPSGGGSYEQYF.

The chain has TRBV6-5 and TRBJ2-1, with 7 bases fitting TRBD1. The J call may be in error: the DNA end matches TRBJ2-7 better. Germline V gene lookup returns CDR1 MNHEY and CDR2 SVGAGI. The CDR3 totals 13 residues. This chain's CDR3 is CASSGTGEYEQYF. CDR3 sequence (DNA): TGTGCCAGCAGTGGTACAGGGGAATACGAGCAGTACTTC.

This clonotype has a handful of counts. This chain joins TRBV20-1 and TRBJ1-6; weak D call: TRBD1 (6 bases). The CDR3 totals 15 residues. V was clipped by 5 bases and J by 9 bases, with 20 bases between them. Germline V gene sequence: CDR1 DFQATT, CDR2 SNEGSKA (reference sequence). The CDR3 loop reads CSAPQGGAKGSPLHF. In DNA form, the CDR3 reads TGCAGTGCTCCCCAAGGGGGGGCAAAGGGTTCACCCCTCCACTTT.

In DNA, the CDR3 is TGCGCCAGCAGCCAAGACGGGGCAGGGCTGTTATATGGCTACACCTTC. This sequence encodes CASSQDGAGLLYGYTF. The V call is TRBV4-1, the J call TRBJ1-2; TRBD1 is a possible D gene (5 bases). Deletions cut 0 bases from V and 5 bases from J, with 16 bases between. The CDR3 sequence is 16 residues long. Germline values: CDR1 MGHRA, CDR2 YSYEKL.

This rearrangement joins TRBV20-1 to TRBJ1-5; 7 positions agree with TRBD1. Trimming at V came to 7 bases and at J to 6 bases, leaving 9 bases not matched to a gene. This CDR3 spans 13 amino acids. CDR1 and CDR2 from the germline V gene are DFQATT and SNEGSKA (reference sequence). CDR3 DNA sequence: TGCAGTGGCGAGGGGGCAGGGAGTCAGCCCCAGCATTTT. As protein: CSGEGAGSQPQHF.

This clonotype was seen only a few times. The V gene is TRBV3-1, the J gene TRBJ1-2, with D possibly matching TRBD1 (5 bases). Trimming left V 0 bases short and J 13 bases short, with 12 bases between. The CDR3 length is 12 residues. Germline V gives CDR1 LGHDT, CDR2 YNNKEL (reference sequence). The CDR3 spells CASSQDVGGSTF. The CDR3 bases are TGTGCCAGCAGCCAAGATGTGGGGGGGAGCACCTTC.

The CDR3: CASSLTPGGYTF. CDR3 in DNA: TGTGCCAGCAGCTTAACGCCCGGTGGCTACACCTTC. The V call is TRBV7-9, the J call TRBJ1-2; D gene ambiguous. This CDR3 comprises 12 residues. The ends were cut back, 2 bases at V and 7 bases at J, with 8 bases in the middle. CDR1 SEHNR and CDR2 FQNEAQ come from the germline V gene (reference sequence).

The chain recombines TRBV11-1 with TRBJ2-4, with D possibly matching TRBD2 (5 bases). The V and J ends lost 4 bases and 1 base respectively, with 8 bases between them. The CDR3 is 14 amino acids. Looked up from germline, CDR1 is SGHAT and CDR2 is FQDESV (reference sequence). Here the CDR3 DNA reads TGTGCCAGCAGCTGGCGAGGGGCCAAAAACATTCAGTACTTC. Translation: CASSWRGAKNIQYF. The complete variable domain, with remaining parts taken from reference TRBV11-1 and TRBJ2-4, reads EAEVAQSPRYKITEKSQAVAFWCDPISGHATLYWYRQILGQGPELLVQFQDESVVDDSQLPKDRFSAERLKGVDSTLKIQPAELGDSAMYLCASSWRGAKNIQYFGAGTRLSVL.

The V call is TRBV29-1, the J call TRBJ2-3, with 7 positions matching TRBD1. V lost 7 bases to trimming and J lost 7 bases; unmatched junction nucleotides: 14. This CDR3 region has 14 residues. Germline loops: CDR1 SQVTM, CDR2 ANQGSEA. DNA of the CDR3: TGCAGCGCACACAGGGGAATACAAGAGAATACGCAGTATTTT. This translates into CSAHRGIQENTQYF.

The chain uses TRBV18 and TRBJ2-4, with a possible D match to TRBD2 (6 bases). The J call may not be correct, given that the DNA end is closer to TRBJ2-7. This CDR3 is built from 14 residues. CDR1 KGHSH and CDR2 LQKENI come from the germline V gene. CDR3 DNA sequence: TGTGCCAGCTCACCGGGACTGGGCGGTGACGAGCAGTACTTC. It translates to CASSPGLGGDEQYF.

CDR3 amino acids: CATGQNLNTEAFF. The CDR3 DNA follows: TGTGCCACAGGGCAGAACTTGAACACTGAAGCTTTCTTT. The chain employs TRBV10-3 and TRBJ1-1; D possibly corresponds to TRBD1 (5 bases). The CDR3 runs 13 residues. Trimming took off 10 bases at V and 0 bases at J, with 12 bases between the two ends. CDR1 and CDR2 (germline): ENHRY, SYGVKD.

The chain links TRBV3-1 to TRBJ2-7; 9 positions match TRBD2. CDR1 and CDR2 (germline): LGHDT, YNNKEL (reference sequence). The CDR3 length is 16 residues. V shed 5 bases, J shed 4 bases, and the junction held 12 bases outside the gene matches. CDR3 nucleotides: TGTGCCAGCAGCGGAACCGAGACTAGCGGCTTGTACGAGCAGTACTTC. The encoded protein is CASSGTETSGLYEQYF.

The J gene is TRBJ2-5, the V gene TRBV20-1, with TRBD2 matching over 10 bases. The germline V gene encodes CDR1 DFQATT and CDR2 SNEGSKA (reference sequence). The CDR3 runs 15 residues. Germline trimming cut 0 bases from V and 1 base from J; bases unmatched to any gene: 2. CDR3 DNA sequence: TGCAGTGCTAGAGATCAGCGGGAGGGCCAAGAGACCCAGTACTTC. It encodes CSARDQREGQETQYF.

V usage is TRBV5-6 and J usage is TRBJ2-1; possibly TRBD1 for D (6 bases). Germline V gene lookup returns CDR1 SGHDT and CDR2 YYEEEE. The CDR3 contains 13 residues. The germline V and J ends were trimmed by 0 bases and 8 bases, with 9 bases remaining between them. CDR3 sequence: CASSLGRGYEQFF. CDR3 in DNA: TGTGCCAGCAGCTTGGGCAGGGGTTATGAGCAGTTCTTC. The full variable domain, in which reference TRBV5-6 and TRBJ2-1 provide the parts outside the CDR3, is DAGVTQSPTHLIKTRGQQVTLRCSPKSGHDTVSWYQQALGQGPQFIFQYYEEEERQRGNFPDRFSGHQFPNYSSELNVNALLLGDSALYLCASSLGRGYEQFFGPGTRLTVL.

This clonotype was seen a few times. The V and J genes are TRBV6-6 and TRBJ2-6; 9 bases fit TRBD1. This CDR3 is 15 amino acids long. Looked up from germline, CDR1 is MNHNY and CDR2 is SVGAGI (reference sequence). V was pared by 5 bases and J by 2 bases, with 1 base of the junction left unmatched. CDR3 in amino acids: CASSTGGAGANVLTF. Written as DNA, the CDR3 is TGTGCCAGCAGTACAGGGGGCGCTGGGGCCAACGTCCTGACTTTC.

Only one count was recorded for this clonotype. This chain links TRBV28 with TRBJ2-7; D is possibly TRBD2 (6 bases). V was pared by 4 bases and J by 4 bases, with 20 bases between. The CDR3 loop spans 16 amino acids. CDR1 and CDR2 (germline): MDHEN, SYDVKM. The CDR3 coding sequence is TGTGCCAGCAGTTCCCCTGCGGGAAAAAGTTGGTACGAGCAGTACTTC. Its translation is CASSSPAGKSWYEQYF.

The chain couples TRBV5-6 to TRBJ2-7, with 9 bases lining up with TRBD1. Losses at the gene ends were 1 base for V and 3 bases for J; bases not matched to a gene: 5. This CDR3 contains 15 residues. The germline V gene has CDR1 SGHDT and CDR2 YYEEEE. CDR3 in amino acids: CASSLWSDRGYEQYF. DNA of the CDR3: TGTGCCAGCAGCTTGTGGTCGGACAGGGGCTACGAGCAGTACTTC.

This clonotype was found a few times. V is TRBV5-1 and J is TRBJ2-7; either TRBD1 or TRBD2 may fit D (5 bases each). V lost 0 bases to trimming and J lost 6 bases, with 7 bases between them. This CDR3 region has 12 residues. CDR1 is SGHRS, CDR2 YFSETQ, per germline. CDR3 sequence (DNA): TGCGCCAGCAGCTTGGGGGACGGCGAGCAGTACTTC. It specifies CASSLGDGEQYF.

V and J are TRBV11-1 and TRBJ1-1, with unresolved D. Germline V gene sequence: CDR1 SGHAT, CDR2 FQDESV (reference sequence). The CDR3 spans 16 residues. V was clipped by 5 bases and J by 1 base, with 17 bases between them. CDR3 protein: CASSRTDATSNTEAFF. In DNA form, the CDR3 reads TGTGCCAGCAGCCGGACCGATGCTACTTCGAACACTGAAGCTTTCTTT.

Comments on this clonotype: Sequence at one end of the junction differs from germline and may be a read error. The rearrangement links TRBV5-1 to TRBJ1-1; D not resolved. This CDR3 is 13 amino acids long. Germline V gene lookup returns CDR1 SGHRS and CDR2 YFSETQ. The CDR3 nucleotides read TGCGCCGGCAGCCAAGCCCCGAACACTGAAGCTTTCTTT. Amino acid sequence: CAGSQAPNTEAFF.

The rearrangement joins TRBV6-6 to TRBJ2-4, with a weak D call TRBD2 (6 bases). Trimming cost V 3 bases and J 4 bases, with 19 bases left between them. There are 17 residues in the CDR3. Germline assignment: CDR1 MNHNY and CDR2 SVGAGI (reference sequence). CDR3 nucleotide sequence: TGTGCCAGCAGTTATTGGGGCGTAGGCGGGGAGAAAAACATTCAGTACTTC. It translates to CASSYWGVGGEKNIQYF.

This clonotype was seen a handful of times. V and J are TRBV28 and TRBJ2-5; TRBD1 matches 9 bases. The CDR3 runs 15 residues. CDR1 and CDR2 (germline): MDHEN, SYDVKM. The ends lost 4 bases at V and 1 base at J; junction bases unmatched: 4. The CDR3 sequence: CASSYRDRVQETQYF. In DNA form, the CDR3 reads TGTGCCAGCAGTTACCGGGACAGGGTCCAAGAGACCCAGTACTTC.

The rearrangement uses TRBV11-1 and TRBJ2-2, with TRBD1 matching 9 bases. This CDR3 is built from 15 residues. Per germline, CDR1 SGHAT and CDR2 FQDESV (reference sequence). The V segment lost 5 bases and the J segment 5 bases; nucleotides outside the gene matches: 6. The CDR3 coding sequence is TGTGCCAGCAGCGTGGGACAGGGCCAAACCGGGGAGCTGTTTTTT. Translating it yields CASSVGQGQTGELFF.

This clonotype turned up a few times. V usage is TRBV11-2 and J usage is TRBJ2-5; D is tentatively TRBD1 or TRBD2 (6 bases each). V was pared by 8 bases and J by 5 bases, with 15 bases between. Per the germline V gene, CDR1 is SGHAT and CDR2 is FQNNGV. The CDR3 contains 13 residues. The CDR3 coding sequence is TGTGCCAGCGGGCCTACAGGGAGGGAGACCCAGTACTTC. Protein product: CASGPTGRETQYF.

The CDR3 spells CASSEARGYSEQFF. The CDR3 bases are TGTGCCAGCAGTGAGGCCAGGGGGTATAGTGAGCAGTTCTTC. The chain uses TRBV2 and TRBJ2-1; TRBD1 matches at 7 bases. With V trimmed by 3 bases and J by 9 bases, 8 bases remained unmatched. Germline CDR1 is SNHLY and CDR2 is FYNNEI. This CDR3 is 14 amino acids long.

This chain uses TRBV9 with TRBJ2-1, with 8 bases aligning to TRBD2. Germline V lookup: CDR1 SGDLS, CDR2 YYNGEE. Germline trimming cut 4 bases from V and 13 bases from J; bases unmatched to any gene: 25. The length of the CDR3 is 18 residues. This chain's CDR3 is CASSPRGSSGSRMGGQFF. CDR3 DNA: TGTGCCAGCAGCCCCCGAGGGTCCAGCGGGAGCCGAATGGGTGGCCAGTTCTTC.